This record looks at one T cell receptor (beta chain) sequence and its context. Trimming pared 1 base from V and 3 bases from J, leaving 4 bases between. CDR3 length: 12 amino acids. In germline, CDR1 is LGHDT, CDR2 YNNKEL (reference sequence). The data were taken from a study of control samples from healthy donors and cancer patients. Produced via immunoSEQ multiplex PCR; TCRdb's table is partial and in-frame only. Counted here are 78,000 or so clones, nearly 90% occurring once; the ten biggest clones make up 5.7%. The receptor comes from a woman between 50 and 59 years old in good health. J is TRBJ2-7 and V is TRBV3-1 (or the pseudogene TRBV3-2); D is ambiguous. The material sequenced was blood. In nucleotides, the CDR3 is TGTGCCAGCAGCCAAGGAGTCTACGAGCAGTACTTC. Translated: CASSQGVYEQYF.